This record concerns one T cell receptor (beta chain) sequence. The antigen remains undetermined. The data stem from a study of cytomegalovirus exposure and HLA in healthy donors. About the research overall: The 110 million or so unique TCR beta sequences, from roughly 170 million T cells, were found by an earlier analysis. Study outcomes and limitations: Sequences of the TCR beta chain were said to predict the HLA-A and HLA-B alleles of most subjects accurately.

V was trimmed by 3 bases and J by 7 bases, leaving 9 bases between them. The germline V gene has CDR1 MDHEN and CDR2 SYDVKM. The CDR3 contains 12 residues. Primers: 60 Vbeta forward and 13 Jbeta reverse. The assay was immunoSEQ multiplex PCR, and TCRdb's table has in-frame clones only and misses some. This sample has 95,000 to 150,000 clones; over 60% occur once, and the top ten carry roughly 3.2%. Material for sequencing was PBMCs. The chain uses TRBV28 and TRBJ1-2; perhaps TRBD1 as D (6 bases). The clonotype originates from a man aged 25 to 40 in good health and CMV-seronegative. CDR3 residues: CASSLRGSGYTF. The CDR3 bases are TGTGCCAGCAGTTTGAGGGGGTCTGGCTACACCTTC.